These 21 T cell receptor beta chains were all obtained from the same sample, sequenced in a study of T cells in Graves' hyperthyroidism and ophthalmopathy. RNA transcripts gave rise to amplified TCR beta CDR3 regions. HTBI primers were used for first-round RT-PCR of the TCR CDR3. TCRdb fed the multiplex PCR reads into MiXCR, producing one record per CDR3 protein. In the table there are roughly 700,000 distinct CDR3 sequences, roughly a third of which are singletons. Input material: blood. These receptors all stem from a woman aged 40-49 years with Graves' hyperthyroidism.

This clonotype has ten or more counts. J is TRBJ1-4 and V is TRBV12-3 or TRBV12-4; D gene ambiguous. Trimming shortened V by 3 bases and J by 12 bases, and 23 bases separated the two germline ends. This CDR3 contains 16 residues. Written as DNA, the CDR3 is TGTGCCAGCAGTTTGGGAAGACGGACCCAAAAACCACAACTGTTTTTT. This translates into CASSLGRRTQKPQLFF.

The V call is TRBV10-3, the J call TRBJ1-1; weak D call: TRBD1 (6 bases). Germline-derived CDR1 and CDR2 are ENHRY and SYGVKD. V was pared by 3 bases and J by 1 base, with 9 bases between. The CDR3 sequence is 14 residues long. Here the CDR3 reads CAISDQGKNTEAFF. DNA of the CDR3: TGTGCCATCAGTGATCAGGGGAAGAACACTGAAGCTTTCTTT.

The chain links TRBV10-3 to TRBJ2-1; a weak D match, TRBD2 (6 bases). The CDR3 has 15 amino acids. Trimming left V 5 bases short and J 3 bases short, with 14 bases between. Germline V CDR1 and CDR2: ENHRY, SYGVKD. CDR3 nucleotides: TGTGCCATCAGTACTAGCTCCGGGCACTACAATGAGCAGTTCTTC. Its translation: CAISTSSGHYNEQFF.

The gene calls are TRBV20-1 and TRBJ1-3; TRBD1 aligns across 10 bases. Germline-derived CDR1 and CDR2 are DFQATT and SNEGSKA (reference sequence). V dropped 5 bases and J dropped 3; count of bases not matched to a gene: 16. The length of the CDR3 is 18 residues. The CDR3 sequence: CSAFQEPGQGTGGNTIYF. In DNA form, the CDR3 reads TGCAGTGCTTTCCAGGAACCGGGACAGGGGACTGGTGGAAACACCATATATTTT.

The rearrangement uses TRBV6-5 and TRBJ1-5; no clear D gene. V lost 7 bases and J 4 bases, leaving 14 bases between the germline ends. The CDR3 runs to 14 residues. Germline V gives CDR1 MNHEY, CDR2 SVGAGI. In DNA, the CDR3 is TGTGCCAGCAACCAAGGAGGGCTAAATCAGCCCCAGCATTTT. Its translation: CASNQGGLNQPQHF.

This clonotype came up a few times. This chain links TRBV6-5 with TRBJ2-7, with D maybe TRBD2 (6 bases). V lost 0 bases to trimming and J lost 3 bases, with 12 bases between them. Germline V lookup: CDR1 MNHEY, CDR2 SVGAGI. The CDR3 extends over 15 amino acids. The CDR3 region has the DNA TGTGCCAGCAGTTACTCGTTAGCGGAAAACTACGAGCAGTACTTC. This encodes CASSYSLAENYEQYF.

The gene calls are TRBV10-3 and TRBJ2-5; no reliable D call. CDR1 is ENHRY, CDR2 SYGVKD, per germline. This CDR3 spans 15 amino acids. Trimming removed 5 bases from V and 2 bases from J, with 15 bases in between. CDR3 DNA sequence: TGTGCCATCAGTCCGACACCTCCAGCTCAAGAGACCCAGTACTTC. As protein: CAISPTPPAQETQYF.

With respect to this clonotype: The CDR3 end shows no conserved phenylalanine or tryptophan, and so a read error is likely. V and J are TRBV24-1 and TRBJ2-6; D gene ambiguous. The V and J ends lost 4 bases and 1 base respectively, with 13 bases between them. Germline V gene data show CDR1 as KGHDR and CDR2 as SFDVKD. This CDR3 comprises 17 residues. CDR3 nucleotides: TGTGCCACCAGTGACCACGTTGGACCTTCTGGGGCCAACGTCCTGACTCTC. It is translated as CATSDHVGPSGANVLTL.

The genes are TRBV3-1 and TRBJ2-7; weak D call: TRBD1 (5 bases). The CDR3 length is 12 residues. Germline CDR1 and CDR2: LGHDT and YNNKEL (reference sequence). V lost 1 base and J 5 bases, leaving 6 bases between the germline ends. CDR3 region: CASSQAGNEQYF. The CDR3 DNA is TGTGCCAGCAGCCAAGCAGGGAACGAGCAGTACTTC.

This chain connects TRBV6-6 to TRBJ1-3; D call uncertain. CDR3 size: 16 residues. Germline CDR1 MNHNY, CDR2 SVGAGI (reference sequence). The V end was cut by 2 bases, the J end by 0 bases, with 11 bases between. The CDR3: CASSYAGRSSGNTIYF. DNA for the CDR3: TGTGCCAGCAGTTACGCCGGACGGTCCTCTGGAAACACCATATATTTT.

As to this clonotype: At one end, the junction sequence differs from germline, possibly due to a read error. The chain couples TRBV5-5 to TRBJ1-2; 7 positions match TRBD1. Germline V gene sequence: CDR1 SGHKS, CDR2 YYEKEE (reference sequence). This CDR3 has 14 amino acids. The CDR3 protein is CASSLYGQEKGYTF. The DNA for the CDR3 is TGCGCCAGCAGCTTGTACGGACAGGAGAAGGGCTACACCTTC.

This clonotype showed up many times. This chain uses TRBV7-6 with TRBJ2-7; 8 nucleotides line up with TRBD1. The CDR3 sequence is 16 residues long. Germline V gives CDR1 SGHVS, CDR2 FNYEAQ. The J segment lost 4 bases and the V segment lost 1 base, leaving 9 bases of the junction unmatched. CDR3: CASSLEGQGYAYEQYF. The CDR3 DNA reads as TGTGCCAGCAGCTTAGAAGGACAGGGCTATGCTTACGAGCAGTACTTC.

V is TRBV19 and J is TRBJ2-7, with a tentative D call TRBD1 (6 bases). V was cut by 0 bases and J by 6 bases, with 15 bases left in between. Germline assignment: CDR1 LNHDA and CDR2 SQIVND (reference sequence). The length of the CDR3 is 15 residues. CDR3: CASSIDLTGRGEQYF. Written as DNA, the CDR3 is TGTGCCAGTAGTATAGATCTGACAGGTCGGGGCGAGCAGTACTTC.

The chain uses TRBV6-5 and TRBJ1-6; D is perhaps TRBD1 (6 bases). This CDR3 region has 12 residues. V lost 7 bases, J lost 9 bases, and 10 bases lay in between. The germline V gene has CDR1 MNHEY and CDR2 SVGAGI. The CDR3 nucleotides read TGTGCCAGCAATCAACAGGGTTCACCCCTCCACTTT. Its translation is CASNQQGSPLHF.

V gene TRBV6-1 combines with J gene TRBJ2-2, with a possible D match to TRBD1 (6 bases). This CDR3 is built from 16 residues. Trimming left V 5 bases short and J 7 bases short, with 20 bases between. Germline CDR1 MNHNS, CDR2 SASEGT. CDR3 protein: CASSYPTSGAHGELFF. The CDR3 region has the DNA TGTGCCAGCAGTTATCCCACCTCAGGGGCTCACGGGGAGCTGTTTTTT.

This clonotype occurred once. The V and J genes are TRBV7-8 and TRBJ2-7; tentatively, D is TRBD1 or TRBD2 (6 bases each). In germline, CDR1 is SGHVS, CDR2 FQNEAQ. Deletions cut 10 bases from V and 2 bases from J, with 15 bases between. The CDR3 has 13 residues. CDR3 sequence (DNA): TGTGCCACCAAGGGGGGCCCCACCTACGAGCAGTACTTC. Translation gives CATKGGPTYEQYF. The whole variable domain, remainder taken from reference TRBV7-8 and TRBJ2-7, is GAGVSQSPRYKVAKRGQDVALRCDPISGHVSLFWYQQALGQGPEFLTYFQNEAQLDKSGLPSDRFFAERPEGSVSTLKIQRTQQEDSAVYLCATKGGPTYEQYFGPGTRLTVT.

The count of this clonotype is one. This rearrangement joins TRBV7-2 to TRBJ1-2; 10 nucleotides agree with TRBD1. V gave up 4 bases and J gave up 7 bases; unmatched junction bases: 15. Germline loops: CDR1 SGHTA, CDR2 FQGNSA. This CDR3 region has 17 residues. CDR3 nucleotide sequence: TGTGCCAGCAGCTACCCCCTATACGGGACAGGGGTTTTTGGCTACACCTTC. Amino acids: CASSYPLYGTGVFGYTF.

J is TRBJ1-2 and V is TRBV9, with TRBD1 identical over 7 bases. The CDR3 sequence is 13 residues long. Germline V gene sequence: CDR1 SGDLS, CDR2 YYNGEE. J was trimmed by 8 bases and V by 3 bases; bases with no gene match: 7. The CDR3 spells CASSGQGPGGYTF. The CDR3 DNA is TGTGCCAGCAGCGGACAGGGTCCAGGCGGCTACACCTTC.

A few counts support this clonotype. The chain combines TRBV2 with TRBJ2-7, with D uncertain. Germline V gene lookup returns CDR1 SNHLY and CDR2 FYNNEI. V was cut by 6 bases and J by 1 base, with 10 bases left in between. The CDR3 spans 13 residues. Here the CDR3 reads CASSATISYEQYF. In nucleotides, the CDR3 is TGTGCCAGCAGCGCCACGATATCCTACGAGCAGTACTTC. Full variable domain (outside the CDR3, taken from reference TRBV2 and TRBJ2-7): EPEVTQTPSHQVTQMGQEVILRCVPISNHLYFYWYRQILGQKVEFLVSFYNNEISEKSEIFDDQFSVERPDGSNFTLKIRSTKLEDSAMYFCASSATISYEQYFGPGTRLTVT.

The chain combines TRBV7-2 with TRBJ1-1; a weak D match, TRBD1 (6 bases). The germline V and J ends were trimmed by 4 bases and 4 bases, with 13 bases remaining between them. The length of the CDR3 is 14 residues. The V gene's germline CDR1 is SGHTA and CDR2 FQGNSA. The DNA of the CDR3 is TGTGCCAGCAGCTCAGGGGCGGGGGGCACTGAAGCTTTCTTT. This encodes CASSSGAGGTEAFF.

V usage is TRBV5-6 and J usage is TRBJ2-2; TRBD1 aligns across 10 bases. Germline CDR1 is SGHDT and CDR2 is YYEEEE. Germline trimming cut 5 bases from V and 13 bases from J; bases unmatched to any gene: 17. The CDR3 has 16 residues. DNA for the CDR3: TGTGCCAGCAGTAACCGGGACAGGGGCTTCCCGAGTACGCTGTTTTTT. Translating it yields CASSNRDRGFPSTLFF. Looking up the rest from reference TRBV5-6 and TRBJ2-2 gives the full variable domain: DAGVTQSPTHLIKTRGQQVTLRCSPKSGHDTVSWYQQALGQGPQFIFQYYEEEERQRGNFPDRFSGHQFPNYSSELNVNALLLGDSALYLCASSNRDRGFPSTLFFGEGSRLTVL.